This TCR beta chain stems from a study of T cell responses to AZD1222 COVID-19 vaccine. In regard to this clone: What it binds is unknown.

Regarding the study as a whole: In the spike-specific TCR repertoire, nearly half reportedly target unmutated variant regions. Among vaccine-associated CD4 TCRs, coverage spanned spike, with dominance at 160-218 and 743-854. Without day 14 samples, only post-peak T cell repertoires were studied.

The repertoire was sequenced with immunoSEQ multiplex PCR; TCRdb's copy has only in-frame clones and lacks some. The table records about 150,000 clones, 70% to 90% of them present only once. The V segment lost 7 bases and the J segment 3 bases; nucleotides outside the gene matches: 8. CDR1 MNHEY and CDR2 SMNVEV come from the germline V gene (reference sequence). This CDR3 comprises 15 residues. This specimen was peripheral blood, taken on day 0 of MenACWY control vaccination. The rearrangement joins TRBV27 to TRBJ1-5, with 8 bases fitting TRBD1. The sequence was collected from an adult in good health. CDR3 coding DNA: TGTGCCAGCAAGCGGGGACAGGCCTTCAATCAGCCCCAGCATTTT. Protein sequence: CASKRGQAFNQPQHF.